This paragraph reports one T cell receptor (beta chain). This sample stems from a study of blood T cell repertoires in COVID-19. Study context: Sources were T cells, B-cell-depleted T cells, or PBMCs; the material itself was cDNA or gDNA.

J was trimmed by 4 bases and V by 3 bases; bases with no gene match: 14. Germline CDR1 and CDR2: LGHNA and YNFKEQ. The CDR3 consists of 18 residues. Original handling: Using reference gene primer amplification, nucleated cell counts were estimated. Clones were read by immunoSEQ multiplex PCR, and TCRdb kept only the in-frame ones, dropping some. The V and J calls and clone size were taken over from that table, and D and trimming were inferred from the DNA. The sample consists of approximately 250,000 clones, approximately 86% of them appearing once. Sequencing was carried out using peripheral blood. The V call is TRBV4-2, the J call TRBJ2-5, with 10 bases identical to TRBD2. The origin of this receptor is a middle-aged man with active or convalescent COVID-19. The CDR3 is CASSHRTSGGAVRETQYF. The CDR3 DNA reads TGTGCCAGCAGCCATAGAACCAGCGGGGGGGCCGTGAGAGAGACCCAGTACTTC.